The rows below give T cell receptor beta chains drawn from one sample of a study of blood T cell repertoires in COVID-19. Some clones are missing from TCRdb's copy, which holds only in-frame ones; the method was immunoSEQ multiplex PCR. The data hold hundreds of thousands of clones, with 89% observed a single time. Sequencing was carried out using PBMCs or T cells enriched from blood (not recorded which). The source of these receptors is a middle-aged woman who had recovered from COVID-19. Both conserved end residues are trimmed from each CDR3.

j_gene | v_gene | CDR3aa
TRBJ1-2 | TRBV9 | ASSVDSHPTGYT
TRBJ2-7 | TRBV7-8 | ASRRTGTYEQY
TRBJ2-1 | TRBV5-5 | ASSQPVFSGEQF
TRBJ2-5 | TRBV29-1 | SVAGQVKGETQY
TRBJ2-3 | TRBV9 | ASSVDSSGNTQY
TRBJ2-1 | TRBV7-2 | ASSLEALAGAYNEQF
TRBJ2-2 | TRBV19 | ASSIASGTMITGELF
TRBJ2-1 | TRBV19 | ASSMIGSSYNEQF
TRBJ1-3 | TRBV27 | ASSLRGTGNTIY
TRBJ2-1 | TRBV5-6 | ASRKLAGGFPASYNEQF
TRBJ2-1 | TRBV19 | ASSMDKSSYNEQF
TRBJ2-1 | TRBV14 | ASSELAGVPNNEQF
TRBJ2-7 | TRBV4-1 | ASSQSPGQAYEQY
TRBJ1-2 | TRBV10-3 | AISDRVDGYT
TRBJ2-1 | TRBV7-2 | ASSRTSGRSGDEQF
TRBJ2-5 | TRBV6-1 | ASSEVVGRDETQY
TRBJ2-7 | TRBV7-9 | ASSLARGQGSKSPYEQY
TRBJ2-1 | TRBV6-2/TRBV6-3 | ASSTPPKGTGEDNEQF
TRBJ1-2 | TRBV19 | ASSIEAAGYGYT
TRBJ1-4 | TRBV29-1 | SVRDRVNEKLF
TRBJ2-1 | TRBV9 | ASSVAPQLADNEQF
TRBJ1-5 | TRBV7-9 | ASSFRAGQPQH
TRBJ2-2 | TRBV28 | ASSPPGHPPGELF
TRBJ1-2 | TRBV19 | ASTIPTGPYGYT
TRBJ2-1 | TRBV19 | ASSIGQGGGNEQF
TRBJ1-5 | TRBV24-1 | ATSDLGGDQPQH
TRBJ1-3 | TRBV13 | ASSLDGGYSGNTIY
TRBJ2-2 | TRBV7-9 | ASSLAATGELF
TRBJ2-1 | TRBV4-3 | ASSQGSGRSYNEQF
TRBJ2-1 | TRBV7-3 | ASSRAGVDEQF
TRBJ1-4 | TRBV7-2 | ASSFDRVNEKLF
TRBJ2-7 | TRBV6-2/TRBV6-3 | ASSPPLTYEQY
TRBJ2-1 | TRBV5-5 | ASSLFGSGRNEQF
TRBJ2-7 | TRBV15 | ATSRETGAYEQY
TRBJ1-5 | TRBV10-2 | ASGGPLGNQPQH
TRBJ1-6 | TRBV5-8 | ASSLVTGSNSPLH
TRBJ1-5 | TRBV19 | ASSIETGVQPQH
TRBJ2-3 | TRBV30 | AWDLDGNTQY
TRBJ1-2 | TRBV18 | ASSPPTGAVNGYT
TRBJ2-7 | TRBV7-2 | ASSTSLGQTYEQY
TRBJ2-1 | TRBV15 | ATSSPGSGTFYNEQF
TRBJ1-1 | TRBV2 | ASTRTGMGNTEAF
TRBJ2-1 | TRBV7-3 | ASSPGLAGEQF
TRBJ1-2 | TRBV14 | ASSQVGRIA
TRBJ1-6 | TRBV5-6 | ASSRPQGESPLH
TRBJ1-6 | TRBV27 | ASSFGGSSPLH
TRBJ1-1 | TRBV11-2 | ASSLGQGDWKPEAF
TRBJ1-5 | TRBV29-1 | SVQGLHPDQPQH
TRBJ2-7 | TRBV30 | AWSGGTEFYEQY
TRBJ2-1 | TRBV7-9 | ASSLEGAPSEQF
TRBJ2-1 | TRBV5-1 | ASSLEQGALFEQF
TRBJ1-6 | TRBV27 | ASTWTGGFSPLH
TRBJ2-2 | TRBV24-1 | ATSDFYYPNTGELF
TRBJ2-2 | TRBV9 | ASSVGTSGGPNTGELF
TRBJ1-1 | TRBV5-1 | ASSSQTGADTEAF